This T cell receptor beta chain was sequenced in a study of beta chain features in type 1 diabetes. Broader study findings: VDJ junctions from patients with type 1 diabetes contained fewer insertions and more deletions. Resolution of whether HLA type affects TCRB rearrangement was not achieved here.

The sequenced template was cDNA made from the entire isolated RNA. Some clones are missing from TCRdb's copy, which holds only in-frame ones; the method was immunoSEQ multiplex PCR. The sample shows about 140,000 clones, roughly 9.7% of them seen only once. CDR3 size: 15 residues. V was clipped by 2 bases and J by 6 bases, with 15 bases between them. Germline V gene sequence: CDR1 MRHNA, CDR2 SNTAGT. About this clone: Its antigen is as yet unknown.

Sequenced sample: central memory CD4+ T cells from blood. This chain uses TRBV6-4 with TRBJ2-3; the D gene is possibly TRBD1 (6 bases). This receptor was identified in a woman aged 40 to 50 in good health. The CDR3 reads CASSDEGQGTDTQYF. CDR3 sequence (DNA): TGTGCCAGCAGTGACGAAGGGCAGGGGACGGATACGCAGTATTTT.